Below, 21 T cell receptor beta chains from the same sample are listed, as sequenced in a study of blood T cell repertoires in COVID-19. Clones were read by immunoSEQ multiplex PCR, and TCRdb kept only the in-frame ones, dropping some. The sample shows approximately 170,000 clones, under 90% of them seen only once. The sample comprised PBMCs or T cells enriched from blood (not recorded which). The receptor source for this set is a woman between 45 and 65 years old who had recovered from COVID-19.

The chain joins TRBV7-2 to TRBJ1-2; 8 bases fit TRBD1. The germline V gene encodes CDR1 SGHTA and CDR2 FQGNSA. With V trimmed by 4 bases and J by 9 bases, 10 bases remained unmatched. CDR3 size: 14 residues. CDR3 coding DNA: TGTGCCAGCAGCTCCGACAGGGGCCCTTATCGCTACACCTTC. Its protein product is CASSSDRGPYRYTF.

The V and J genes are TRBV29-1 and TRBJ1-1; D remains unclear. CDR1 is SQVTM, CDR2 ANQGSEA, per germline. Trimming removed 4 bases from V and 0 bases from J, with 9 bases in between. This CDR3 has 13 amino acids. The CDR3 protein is CSVGYSLNTEAFF. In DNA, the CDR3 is TGCAGCGTTGGGTACAGTCTGAACACTGAAGCTTTCTTT.

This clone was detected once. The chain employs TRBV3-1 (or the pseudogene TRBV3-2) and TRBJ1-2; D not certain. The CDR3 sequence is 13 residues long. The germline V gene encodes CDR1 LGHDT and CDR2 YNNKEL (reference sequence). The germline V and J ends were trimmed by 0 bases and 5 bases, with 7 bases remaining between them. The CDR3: CASSQESRYGYTF. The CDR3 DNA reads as TGTGCCAGCAGCCAAGAGTCGAGGTATGGCTACACCTTC.

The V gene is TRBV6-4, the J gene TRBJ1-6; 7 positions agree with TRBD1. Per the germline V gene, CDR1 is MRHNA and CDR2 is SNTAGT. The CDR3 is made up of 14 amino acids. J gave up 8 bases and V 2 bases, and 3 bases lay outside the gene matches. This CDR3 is CASSDGGQYSPLHF. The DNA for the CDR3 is TGTGCCAGCAGTGACGGGGGACAGTATTCACCCCTCCACTTT.

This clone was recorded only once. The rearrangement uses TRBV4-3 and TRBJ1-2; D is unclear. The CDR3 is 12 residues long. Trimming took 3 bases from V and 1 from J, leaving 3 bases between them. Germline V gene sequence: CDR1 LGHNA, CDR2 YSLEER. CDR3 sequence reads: CASSHLNYGYTF. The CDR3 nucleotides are TGCGCCAGCAGCCACCTTAACTATGGCTACACCTTC.

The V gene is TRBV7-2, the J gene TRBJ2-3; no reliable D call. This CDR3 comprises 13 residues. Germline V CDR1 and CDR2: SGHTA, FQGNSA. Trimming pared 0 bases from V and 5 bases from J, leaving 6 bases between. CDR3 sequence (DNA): TGTGCCAGCAGCTTAGCGGGCCTAGATACGCAGTATTTT. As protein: CASSLAGLDTQYF.

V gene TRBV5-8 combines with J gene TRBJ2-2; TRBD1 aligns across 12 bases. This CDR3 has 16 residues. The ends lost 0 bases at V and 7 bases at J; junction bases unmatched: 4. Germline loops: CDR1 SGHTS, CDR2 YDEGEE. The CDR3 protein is CASSLVGTGGFGELFF. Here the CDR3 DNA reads TGTGCCAGCAGCTTGGTCGGGACAGGGGGCTTCGGGGAGCTGTTTTTT.

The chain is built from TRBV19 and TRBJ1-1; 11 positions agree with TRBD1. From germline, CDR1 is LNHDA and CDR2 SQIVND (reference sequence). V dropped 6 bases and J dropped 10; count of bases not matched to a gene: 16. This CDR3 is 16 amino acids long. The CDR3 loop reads CASSILTGTGGNVAFF. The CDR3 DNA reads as TGTGCCAGTAGCATTCTCACCGGGACAGGGGGAAATGTAGCTTTCTTT.

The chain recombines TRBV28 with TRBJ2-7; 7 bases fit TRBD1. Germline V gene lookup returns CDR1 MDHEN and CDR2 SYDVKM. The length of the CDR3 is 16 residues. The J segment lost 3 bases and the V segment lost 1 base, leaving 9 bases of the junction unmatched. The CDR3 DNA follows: TGTGCCAGCAGTTTATTTGGGGGCAGGGGGTTCTACGAGCAGTACTTC. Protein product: CASSLFGGRGFYEQYF. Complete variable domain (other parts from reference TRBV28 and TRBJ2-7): DVKVTQSSRYLVKRTGEKVFLECVQDMDHENMFWYRQDPGLGLRLIYFSYDVKMKEKGDIPEGYSVSREKKERFSLILESASTNQTSMYLCASSLFGGRGFYEQYFGPGTRLTVT.

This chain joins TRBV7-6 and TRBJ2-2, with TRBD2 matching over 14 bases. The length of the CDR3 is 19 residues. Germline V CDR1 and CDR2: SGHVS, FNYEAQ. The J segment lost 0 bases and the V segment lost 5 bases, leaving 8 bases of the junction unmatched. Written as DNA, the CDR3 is TGTGCCAGCAGCGGCGGGACTAGCGGGGGCACCGCGAACACCGGGGAGCTGTTTTTT. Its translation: CASSGGTSGGTANTGELFF.

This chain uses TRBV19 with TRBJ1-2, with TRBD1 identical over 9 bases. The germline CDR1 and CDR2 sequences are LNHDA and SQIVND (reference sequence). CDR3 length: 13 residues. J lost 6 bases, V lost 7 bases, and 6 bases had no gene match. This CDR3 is CASTPGTGHGYTF. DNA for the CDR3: TGTGCCAGTACCCCGGGGACAGGGCATGGCTACACCTTC.

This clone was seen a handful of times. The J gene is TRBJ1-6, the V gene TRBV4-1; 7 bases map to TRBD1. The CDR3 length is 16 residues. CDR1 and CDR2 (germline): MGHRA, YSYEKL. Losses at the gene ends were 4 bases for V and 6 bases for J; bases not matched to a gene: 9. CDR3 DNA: TGCGCCAGCAGCCGCTCCTGGGACAGCCCTAATTCACCCCTCCACTTT. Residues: CASSRSWDSPNSPLHF.

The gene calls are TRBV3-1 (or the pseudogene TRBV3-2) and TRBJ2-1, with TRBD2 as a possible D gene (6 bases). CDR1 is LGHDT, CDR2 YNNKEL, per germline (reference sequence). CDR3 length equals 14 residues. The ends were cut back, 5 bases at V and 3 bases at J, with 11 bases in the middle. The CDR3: CASSLPGLYNEQFF. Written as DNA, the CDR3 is TGTGCCAGCAGCTTACCGGGACTCTACAATGAGCAGTTCTTC.

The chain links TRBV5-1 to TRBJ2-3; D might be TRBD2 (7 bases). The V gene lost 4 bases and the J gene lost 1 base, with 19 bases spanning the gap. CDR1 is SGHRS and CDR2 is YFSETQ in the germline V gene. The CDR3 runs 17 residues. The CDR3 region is CASSPTGGAVGTDTQYF. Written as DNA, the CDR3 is TGCGCCAGCAGCCCTACTGGGGGGGCGGTAGGCACAGATACGCAGTATTTT.

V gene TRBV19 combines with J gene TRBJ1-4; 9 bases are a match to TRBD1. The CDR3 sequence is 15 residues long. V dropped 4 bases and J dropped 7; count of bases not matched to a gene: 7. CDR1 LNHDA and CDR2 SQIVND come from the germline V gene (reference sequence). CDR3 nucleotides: TGTGCCAGTAGTACGGGACAGGGTCGGCGTGAAAAACTGTTTTTT. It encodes CASSTGQGRREKLFF.

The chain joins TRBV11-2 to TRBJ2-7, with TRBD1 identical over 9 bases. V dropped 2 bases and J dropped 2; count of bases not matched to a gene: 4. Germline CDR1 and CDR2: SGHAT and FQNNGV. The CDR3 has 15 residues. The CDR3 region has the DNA TGTGCCAGCAGCTTACTCGGGACAGGGCCCTACGAGCAGTACTTC. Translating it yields CASSLLGTGPYEQYF.

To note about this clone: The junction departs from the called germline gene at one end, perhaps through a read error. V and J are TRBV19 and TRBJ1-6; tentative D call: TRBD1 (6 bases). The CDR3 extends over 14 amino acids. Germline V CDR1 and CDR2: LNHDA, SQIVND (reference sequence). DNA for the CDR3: TGTACCAGTAGTATACGAGGTCAGGGGTCACCCCTCCACTTT. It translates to CTSSIRGQGSPLHF. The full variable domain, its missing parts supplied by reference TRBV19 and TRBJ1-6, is DGGITQSPKYLFRKEGQNVTLSCEQNLNHDAMYWYRQDPGQGLRLIYYSQIVNDFQKGDIAEGYSVSREKKESFPLTVTSAQKNPTAFYLCTSSIRGQGSPLHFGNGTRLTVT.

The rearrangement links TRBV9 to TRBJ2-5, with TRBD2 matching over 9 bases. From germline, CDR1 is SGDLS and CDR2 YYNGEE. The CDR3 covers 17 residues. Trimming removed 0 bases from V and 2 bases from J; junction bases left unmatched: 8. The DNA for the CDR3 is TGTGCCAGCAGCGTAGCTCCCGGCGGGAGGGTTCAAGAGACCCAGTACTTC. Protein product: CASSVAPGGRVQETQYF.

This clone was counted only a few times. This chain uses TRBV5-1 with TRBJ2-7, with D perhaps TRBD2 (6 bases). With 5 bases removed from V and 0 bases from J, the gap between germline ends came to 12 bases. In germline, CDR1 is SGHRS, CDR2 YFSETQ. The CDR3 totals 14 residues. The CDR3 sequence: CASRPAGLSYEQYF. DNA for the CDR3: TGCGCCAGCAGACCAGCGGGCCTCTCCTACGAGCAGTACTTC.

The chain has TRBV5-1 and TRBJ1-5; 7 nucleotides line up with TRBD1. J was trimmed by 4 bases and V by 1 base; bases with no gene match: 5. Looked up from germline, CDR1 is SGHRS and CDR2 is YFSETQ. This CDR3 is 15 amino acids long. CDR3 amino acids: CASSLTGDRNQPQHF. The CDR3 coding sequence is TGCGCCAGCAGCTTGACAGGGGATCGGAATCAGCCCCAGCATTTT.

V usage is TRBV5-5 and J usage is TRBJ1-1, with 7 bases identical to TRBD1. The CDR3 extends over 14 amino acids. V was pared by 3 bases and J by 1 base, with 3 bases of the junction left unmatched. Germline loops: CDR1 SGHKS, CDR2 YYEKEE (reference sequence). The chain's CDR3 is CASSSRQGNTEAFF. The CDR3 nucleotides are TGTGCCAGCAGCTCCCGACAGGGGAACACTGAAGCTTTCTTT.